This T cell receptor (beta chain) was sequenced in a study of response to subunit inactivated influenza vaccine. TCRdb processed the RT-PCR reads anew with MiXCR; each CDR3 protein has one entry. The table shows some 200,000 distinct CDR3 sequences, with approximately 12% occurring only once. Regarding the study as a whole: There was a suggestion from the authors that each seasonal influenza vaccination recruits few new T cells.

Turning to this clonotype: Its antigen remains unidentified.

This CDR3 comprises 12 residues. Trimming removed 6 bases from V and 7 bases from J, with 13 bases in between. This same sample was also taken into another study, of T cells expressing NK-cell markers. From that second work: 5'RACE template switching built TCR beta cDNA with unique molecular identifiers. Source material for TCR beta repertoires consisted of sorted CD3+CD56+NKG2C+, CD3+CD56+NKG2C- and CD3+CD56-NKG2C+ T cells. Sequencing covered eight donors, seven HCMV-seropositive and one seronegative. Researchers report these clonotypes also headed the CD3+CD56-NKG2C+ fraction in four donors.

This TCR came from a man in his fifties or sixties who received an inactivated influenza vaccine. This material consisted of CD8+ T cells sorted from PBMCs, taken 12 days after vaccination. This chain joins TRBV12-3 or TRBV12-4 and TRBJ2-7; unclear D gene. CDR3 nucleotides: TGTGCCAGCAGCCCGATGGCAGCTGAGCAGTACTTC. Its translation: CASSPMAAEQYF.